Each of the 3 T cell receptor beta chains below was sequenced from the same sample in a study of T cells expressing NK-cell markers. TCRdb reprocessed the 5' RACE reads, with one entry per CDR3 protein and no DNA. The listing records about 440,000 distinct CDR3 sequences. Sequences were obtained from blood T cells: a sorted CD56 or NKG2C T cell subset, CD4+ or CD8+ T cells, or bulk PBMC T cells (not recorded which). The receptors were gathered from a woman between 18 and 75 years old in good health.

The gene calls are TRBV3-1 and TRBJ1-1; TCRdb reports TRBD1, a call that lacks DNA to check it against. Germline loops: CDR1 LGHDT, CDR2 YNNKEL (reference sequence). The CDR3 extends over 12 amino acids. CDR3 amino acids: CASSQGQGAAFF.

This chain links TRBV5-4 with TRBJ2-3. The germline V gene has CDR1 SGHNT and CDR2 YYREEE (reference sequence). CDR3 length equals 13 residues. The CDR3 protein is CASSPAATDTQYF.

The V gene is TRBV5-4, the J gene TRBJ2-1; TCRdb selects TRBD2, and the lack of DNA leaves this call unchecked. The CDR3 is made up of 14 amino acids. The germline CDR1 and CDR2 sequences are SGHNT and YYREEE (reference sequence). The CDR3 sequence is CATTSGIGYNEQFF.